Listed below are T cell receptor beta chains from one sample, sequenced in a study of beta chain features in type 1 diabetes. TCRdb's copy holds only in-frame clones and misses some; the assay was immunoSEQ multiplex PCR. This sample has about 650,000 clones; around 12% occur once, and the top ten carry 0.09% to 0.15%. Source material: naive CD4+ T cells from blood. These receptors all come from a man aged 30-40 years with type 1 diabetes. Both conserved end residues are part of each CDR3. D genes are given only for firm matches. The size of a clone is reported for some rows only, either as once, few or many, or as a class for expanded clones.

d_gene: TRBD1
len: 15
abundance: NA
v_gene: TRBV7-9
j_gene: TRBJ2-1
CDR3nt: TGTGCCAGCAACGAACCGGGACAGGGGGCGAGAGAGCAGTTCTTC
CDR3aa: CASNEPGQGAREQFF

d_gene: NA
len: 16
abundance: few
v_gene: TRBV11-2
j_gene: TRBJ2-1
CDR3nt: TGTGCCAGCAGCTTAGTGCTCGGTAGCAGCCACAATGAGCAGTTCTTC
CDR3aa: CASSLVLGSSHNEQFF

d_gene: NA
len: 13
abundance: few
v_gene: TRBV28
j_gene: TRBJ2-2
CDR3nt: TGTGCCAGCAGTCTTCCGGGCACCGGGGAGCTGTTTTTT
CDR3aa: CASSLPGTGELFF

d_gene: TRBD1
len: 15
abundance: few
v_gene: TRBV9
j_gene: TRBJ1-5
CDR3nt: TGTGCCAGCAGCGGTACAGGGGACAGCAATCAGCCCCAGCATTTT
CDR3aa: CASSGTGDSNQPQHF

d_gene: TRBD1
len: 16
abundance: NA
v_gene: TRBV6-5
j_gene: TRBJ2-2
CDR3nt: TGTGCCAGCAGTTACTCGCGGACAGGGCGGGTCGGGGAGCTGTTTTTT
CDR3aa: CASSYSRTGRVGELFF

d_gene: NA
len: 15
abundance: NA
v_gene: TRBV5-1
j_gene: TRBJ2-1
CDR3nt: TGCGCCAGCAAGGCTCAGGGGGGCGCCTACAATGAGCAGTTCTTC
CDR3aa: CASKAQGGAYNEQFF

d_gene: NA
len: 17
abundance: NA
v_gene: TRBV4-2
j_gene: TRBJ2-3
CDR3nt: TGTGCCAGCAGCCAAGGTCCTAGTGGGGGTAAAACAGATACGCAGTATTTT
CDR3aa: CASSQGPSGGKTDTQYF

d_gene: TRBD1
len: 16
abundance: few
v_gene: TRBV7-8
j_gene: TRBJ2-2
CDR3nt: TGTGCCAGCAGCTTGGGGGACAGGGAGAACACCGGGGAGCTGTTTTTT
CDR3aa: CASSLGDRENTGELFF

d_gene: TRBD2
len: 17
abundance: few
v_gene: TRBV5-1
j_gene: TRBJ2-1
CDR3nt: TGCGCCAGCAGCTTGACACTAGCGGGGGCCGCAGGCAATGAGCAGTTCTTC
CDR3aa: CASSLTLAGAAGNEQFF

d_gene: NA
len: 14
abundance: NA
v_gene: TRBV4-3
j_gene: TRBJ1-3
CDR3nt: TGCGCCAGCAGCCAAGGGGACTCTGGAAACACCATATATTTT
CDR3aa: CASSQGDSGNTIYF

d_gene: NA
len: 13
abundance: NA
v_gene: TRBV9
j_gene: TRBJ1-2
CDR3nt: TGTGCCAGCAGCGGATCCAGGGTCTATGGCTACACCTTC
CDR3aa: CASSGSRVYGYTF

d_gene: TRBD1
len: 14
abundance: once
v_gene: TRBV18
j_gene: TRBJ2-5
CDR3nt: TGTGCCAGCTCACCCGAGGGGGCCAGTAAGACCCAGTACTTC
CDR3aa: CASSPEGASKTQYF

d_gene: NA
len: 17
abundance: NA
v_gene: TRBV29-1
j_gene: TRBJ1-2
CDR3nt: TGCAGCGTTGACCGGACAGACCCGGCGGTGGGTAGCTATGGCTACACCTTC
CDR3aa: CSVDRTDPAVGSYGYTF

d_gene: NA
len: 12
abundance: NA
v_gene: TRBV9
j_gene: TRBJ2-1
CDR3nt: TGTGCCAGCAGCCCCACCCTAAATGAGCAGTTCTTC
CDR3aa: CASSPTLNEQFF

d_gene: NA
len: 13
abundance: NA
v_gene: TRBV5-1
j_gene: TRBJ2-7
CDR3nt: TGCGCCAGCAGCTTTATGGACGGATACGAGCAGTACTTC
CDR3aa: CASSFMDGYEQYF

d_gene: TRBD1
len: 14
abundance: few
v_gene: TRBV7-2
j_gene: TRBJ2-5
CDR3nt: TGTGCCAGCAGCAAACGACAGGGGGGCGAGACCCAGTACTTC
CDR3aa: CASSKRQGGETQYF

d_gene: NA
len: 16
abundance: NA
v_gene: TRBV4-3
j_gene: TRBJ1-2
CDR3nt: TGCGCCAGCAGCCAAGGATTTCGACAGCCGGCTTATGGCTACACCTTC
CDR3aa: CASSQGFRQPAYGYTF

d_gene: TRBD2
len: 14
abundance: few
v_gene: TRBV9
j_gene: TRBJ2-2
CDR3nt: TGTGCCAGCAGCAGGGGAGGGTTCACCGGGGAGCTGTTTTTT
CDR3aa: CASSRGGFTGELFF

d_gene: NA
len: 15
abundance: few
v_gene: TRBV11-1
j_gene: TRBJ2-3
CDR3nt: TGTGCCAGCAGCTTAGGGGGATACGGCACAGATACGCAGTATTTT
CDR3aa: CASSLGGYGTDTQYF

d_gene: NA
len: 11
abundance: NA
v_gene: TRBV9
j_gene: TRBJ2-3
CDR3nt: TGTGCCAGCAGAGGCACAGATACGCAGTATTTT
CDR3aa: CASRGTDTQYF

d_gene: TRBD1
len: 14
abundance: few
v_gene: TRBV11-2
j_gene: TRBJ1-2
CDR3nt: TGTGCCAGCAGCAACAACAGGGGAAACTATGGCTACACCTTC
CDR3aa: CASSNNRGNYGYTF

d_gene: NA
len: 14
abundance: NA
v_gene: TRBV5-1
j_gene: TRBJ1-2
CDR3nt: TGCGCCAGCAGCTTGGAGGGCAGGTACGATGGCTACACCTTC
CDR3aa: CASSLEGRYDGYTF

d_gene: NA
len: 11
abundance: NA
v_gene: TRBV19
j_gene: TRBJ1-1
CDR3nt: TGTGCCAGTAACTTGAACACTGAAGCTTTCTTT
CDR3aa: CASNLNTEAFF

d_gene: NA
len: 14
abundance: few
v_gene: TRBV5-1
j_gene: TRBJ1-6
CDR3nt: TGCGCCAGCAGCTTGAGGACGGGAGTTGGACCCCTCCACTTT
CDR3aa: CASSLRTGVGPLHF

d_gene: TRBD1
len: 12
abundance: few
v_gene: TRBV2
j_gene: TRBJ2-5
CDR3nt: TGTGCCGGGGGACAGGGAACGGAGACCCAGTACTTC
CDR3aa: CAGGQGTETQYF

d_gene: NA
len: 18
abundance: few
v_gene: TRBV4-3
j_gene: TRBJ2-2
CDR3nt: TGCGCCAGCAGCCAAGAATCGGGCAGAACCGCGAACACCGGGGAGCTGTTTTTT
CDR3aa: CASSQESGRTANTGELFF

d_gene: TRBD1
len: 15
abundance: NA
v_gene: TRBV7-2
j_gene: TRBJ2-5
CDR3nt: TGTGCCAGCAGCCCATCTCCACAGGGGCCAGAGACCCAGTACTTC
CDR3aa: CASSPSPQGPETQYF

d_gene: NA
len: 17
abundance: few
v_gene: TRBV21-1
j_gene: TRBJ2-5
CDR3nt: TGTGCCAGCAGCCCCCAAGACGACCGGACAGGGGTAACGACCCAGTACTTC
CDR3aa: CASSPQDDRTGVTTQYF

d_gene: NA
len: 14
abundance: few
v_gene: TRBV4-1
j_gene: TRBJ2-7
CDR3nt: TGCGCCAGCAGCCGCCCCCTTGGGGAAGGCGAGCAGTACTTC
CDR3aa: CASSRPLGEGEQYF

d_gene: TRBD1
len: 15
abundance: few
v_gene: TRBV13
j_gene: TRBJ1-5
CDR3nt: TGTGCCAGCAGCTTAGGGGACAGGGGGGATCAGCCCCAGCATTTT
CDR3aa: CASSLGDRGDQPQHF

d_gene: NA
len: 12
abundance: few
v_gene: TRBV7-2
j_gene: TRBJ2-3
CDR3nt: TGTGCCAGCAGCTTTCCCGAGAATACGCAGTATTTT
CDR3aa: CASSFPENTQYF

d_gene: TRBD1
len: 15
abundance: NA
v_gene: TRBV9
j_gene: TRBJ1-3
CDR3nt: TGTGCCAGCAGCGCTTCGACAGGGGAAGGAAACACCATATATTTT
CDR3aa: CASSASTGEGNTIYF

d_gene: NA
len: 15
abundance: few
v_gene: TRBV5-6
j_gene: TRBJ2-1
CDR3nt: TGTGCCAGCAGCTTGGTGGAGGGGCGGTACAATGAGCAGTTCTTC
CDR3aa: CASSLVEGRYNEQFF

d_gene: TRBD2
len: 18
abundance: NA
v_gene: TRBV7-2
j_gene: TRBJ2-1
CDR3nt: TGTGCCAGCAGCCGAGGGGAGGCTAGCGGGGGATTCTACAATGAGCAGTTCTTC
CDR3aa: CASSRGEASGGFYNEQFF

d_gene: TRBD2
len: 15
abundance: NA
v_gene: TRBV7-9
j_gene: TRBJ2-7
CDR3nt: TGTGCCAGCAGCTTAAGCGGGGCCGGGTCCTACGAGCAGTACTTC
CDR3aa: CASSLSGAGSYEQYF

d_gene: NA
len: 15
abundance: few
v_gene: TRBV28
j_gene: TRBJ1-5
CDR3nt: TGTGCCAGCACCTTGGGGGGGCGAGTAGATCAGCCCCAGCATTTT
CDR3aa: CASTLGGRVDQPQHF

d_gene: NA
len: 16
abundance: few
v_gene: TRBV6-5
j_gene: TRBJ2-2
CDR3nt: TGTGCCAGCAGTTACTCAGGGGGTCTCCACACCGGGGAGCTGTTTTTT
CDR3aa: CASSYSGGLHTGELFF

d_gene: NA
len: 12
abundance: few
v_gene: TRBV30
j_gene: TRBJ2-7
CDR3nt: TGTGCCTGGAGTGGATCTGGCTACGAGCAGTACTTC
CDR3aa: CAWSGSGYEQYF

d_gene: NA
len: 13
abundance: NA
v_gene: TRBV7-2
j_gene: TRBJ1-5
CDR3nt: TGTGCCAGTGCGGGACGAGGGTATCAGCCCCAGCATTTT
CDR3aa: CASAGRGYQPQHF

d_gene: NA
len: 16
abundance: NA
v_gene: TRBV5-4
j_gene: TRBJ2-3
CDR3nt: TGTGCCAGCAGCTTACGGACGTCTTCGTACACAGATACGCAGTATTTT
CDR3aa: CASSLRTSSYTDTQYF

d_gene: TRBD1
len: 17
abundance: NA
v_gene: TRBV5-4
j_gene: TRBJ2-6
CDR3nt: TGTGCCAGCAGCGCCGGGACAGGGAATCCTGGGGCCAACGTCCTGACTTTC
CDR3aa: CASSAGTGNPGANVLTF

d_gene: NA
len: 13
abundance: NA
v_gene: TRBV2
j_gene: TRBJ1-2
CDR3nt: TGTGCCAGCAGTGAAGGGGAGTCCCATGGCTACACCTTC
CDR3aa: CASSEGESHGYTF

d_gene: TRBD1
len: 18
abundance: few
v_gene: TRBV29-1
j_gene: TRBJ2-7
CDR3nt: TGCAGCGTGGGAATGGCCTGGGGACAGGGAGCGGTACCCCACGAGCAGTACTTC
CDR3aa: CSVGMAWGQGAVPHEQYF

d_gene: TRBD2
len: 15
abundance: NA
v_gene: TRBV10-3
j_gene: TRBJ2-5
CDR3nt: TGTGCCATCAGTCTAGCGGGAGAAACCCAGGAGACCCAGTACTTC
CDR3aa: CAISLAGETQETQYF

d_gene: TRBD2
len: 16
abundance: once
v_gene: TRBV7-6
j_gene: TRBJ2-5
CDR3nt: TGTGCCAGCAGCTTAGAGGCTAGCGGTGGAGGGGAGACCCAGTACTTC
CDR3aa: CASSLEASGGGETQYF

d_gene: NA
len: 14
abundance: few
v_gene: TRBV5-1
j_gene: TRBJ2-2
CDR3nt: TGCGCCAGCAGCATAGCTGCGAACACCGGGGAGCTGTTTTTT
CDR3aa: CASSIAANTGELFF

d_gene: NA
len: 15
abundance: NA
v_gene: TRBV5-1
j_gene: TRBJ2-5
CDR3nt: TGCGCCAGCAGCCGAAGCGAGGGCCCGCAAGAGACCCAGTACTTC
CDR3aa: CASSRSEGPQETQYF

d_gene: TRBD2
len: 15
abundance: few
v_gene: TRBV9
j_gene: TRBJ2-5
CDR3nt: TGTGCCAGCAGCGTATCTAGCGGGGGCCAAGAGACCCAGTACTTC
CDR3aa: CASSVSSGGQETQYF

d_gene: TRBD2
len: 14
abundance: NA
v_gene: TRBV11-2
j_gene: TRBJ2-3
CDR3nt: TGTGCCAGCAGCCAACTAGCGCACACAGATACGCAGTATTTT
CDR3aa: CASSQLAHTDTQYF

d_gene: TRBD2
len: 16
abundance: few
v_gene: TRBV14
j_gene: TRBJ2-1
CDR3nt: TGTGCCAGCAGCCAAGTAGGGCGGGGGGTCGACAATGAGCAGTTCTTC
CDR3aa: CASSQVGRGVDNEQFF

d_gene: TRBD1
len: 16
abundance: few
v_gene: TRBV13
j_gene: TRBJ2-2
CDR3nt: TGTGCCAGCAGCTTATTTCCCGGGACAGGTACCGGGGAGCTGTTTTTT
CDR3aa: CASSLFPGTGTGELFF

d_gene: NA
len: 16
abundance: NA
v_gene: TRBV10-3
j_gene: TRBJ1-2
CDR3nt: TGTGCCATCAGTCCGCAGCGGGAGGCTGCTAACTATGGCTACACCTTC
CDR3aa: CAISPQREAANYGYTF

d_gene: NA
len: 18
abundance: few
v_gene: TRBV18
j_gene: TRBJ2-1
CDR3nt: TGTGCCAGCTCACCAGTTCTTCACACGGGGCCAGGGGGGAATGAGCAGTTCTTC
CDR3aa: CASSPVLHTGPGGNEQFF

d_gene: NA
len: 16
abundance: NA
v_gene: TRBV2
j_gene: TRBJ2-6
CDR3nt: TGTGCCAGCAGTGAGGCTGGGACCTCTGGGGCCAACGTCCTGACTTTC
CDR3aa: CASSEAGTSGANVLTF

d_gene: TRBD2
len: 16
abundance: NA
v_gene: TRBV10-3
j_gene: TRBJ2-3
CDR3nt: TGTGCCATCAGTGAAGGACTAGCGGGAACGGCAGATACGCAGTATTTT
CDR3aa: CAISEGLAGTADTQYF

d_gene: NA
len: 15
abundance: few
v_gene: TRBV15
j_gene: TRBJ1-2
CDR3nt: TGTGCCACCAGCAGATCCGAAGGATTCAACTATGGCTACACCTTC
CDR3aa: CATSRSEGFNYGYTF

d_gene: NA
len: 16
abundance: few
v_gene: TRBV5-1
j_gene: TRBJ2-7
CDR3nt: TGCGCCAGCAGCTTGGCGCCGTCGGACAGATCCTACGAGCAGTACTTC
CDR3aa: CASSLAPSDRSYEQYF